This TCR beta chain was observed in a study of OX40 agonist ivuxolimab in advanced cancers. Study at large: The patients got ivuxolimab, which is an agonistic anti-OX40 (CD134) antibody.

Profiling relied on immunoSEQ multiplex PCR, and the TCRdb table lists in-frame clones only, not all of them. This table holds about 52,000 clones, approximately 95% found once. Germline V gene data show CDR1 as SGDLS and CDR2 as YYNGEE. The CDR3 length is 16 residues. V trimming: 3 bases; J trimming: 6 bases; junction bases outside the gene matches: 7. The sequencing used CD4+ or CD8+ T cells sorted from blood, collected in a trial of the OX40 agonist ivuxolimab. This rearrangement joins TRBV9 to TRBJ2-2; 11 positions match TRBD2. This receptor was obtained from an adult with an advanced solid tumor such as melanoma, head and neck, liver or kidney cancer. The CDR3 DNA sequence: TGTGCCAGCAGCGCGACTAGCGGGACGTACGCCGGGGAGCTGTTTTTT. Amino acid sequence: CASSATSGTYAGELFF.